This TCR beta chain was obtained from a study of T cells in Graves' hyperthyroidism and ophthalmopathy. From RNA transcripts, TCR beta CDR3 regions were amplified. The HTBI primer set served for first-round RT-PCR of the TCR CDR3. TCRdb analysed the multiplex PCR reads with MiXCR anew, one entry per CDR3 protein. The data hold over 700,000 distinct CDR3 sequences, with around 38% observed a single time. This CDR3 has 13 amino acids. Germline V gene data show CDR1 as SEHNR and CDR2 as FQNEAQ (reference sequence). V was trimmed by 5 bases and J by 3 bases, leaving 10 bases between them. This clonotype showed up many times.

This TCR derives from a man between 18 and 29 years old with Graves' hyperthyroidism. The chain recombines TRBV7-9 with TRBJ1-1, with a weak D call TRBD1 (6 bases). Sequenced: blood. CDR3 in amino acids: CASSRAGDTEAFF. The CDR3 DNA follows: TGTGCCAGCAGCCGAGCAGGGGACACTGAAGCTTTCTTT.